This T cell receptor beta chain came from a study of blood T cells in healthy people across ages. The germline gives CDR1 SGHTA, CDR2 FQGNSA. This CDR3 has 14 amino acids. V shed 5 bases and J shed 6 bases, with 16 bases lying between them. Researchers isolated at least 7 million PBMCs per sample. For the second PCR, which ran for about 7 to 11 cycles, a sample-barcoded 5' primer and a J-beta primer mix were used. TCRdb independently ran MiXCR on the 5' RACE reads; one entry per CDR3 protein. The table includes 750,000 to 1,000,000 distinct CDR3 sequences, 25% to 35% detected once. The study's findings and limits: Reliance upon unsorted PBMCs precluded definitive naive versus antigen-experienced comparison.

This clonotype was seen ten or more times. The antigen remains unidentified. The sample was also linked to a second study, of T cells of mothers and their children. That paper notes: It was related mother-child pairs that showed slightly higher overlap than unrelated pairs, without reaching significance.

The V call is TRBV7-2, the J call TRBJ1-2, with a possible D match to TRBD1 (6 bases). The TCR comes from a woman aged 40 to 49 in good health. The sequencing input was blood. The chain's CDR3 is CASSPGRGANGYTF. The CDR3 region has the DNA TGTGCCAGCAGCCCAGGGAGGGGGGCCAATGGCTACACCTTC.